This T cell receptor beta chain was identified in a study of Graves' ophthalmopathy and Graves' hyperthyroidism (dated by TCRdb to the late 2010s). Concerning the study at large: Peripheral blood samples were taken at the time of initial diagnosis, before any treatment was given. In total, approximately 130 blood samples were TCR-sequenced: approximately 42 ophthalmopathy, around 75 hyperthyroidism and roughly 17 hyperthyroidism-to-ophthalmopathy patients. The study used TCR beta repertoire signatures to distinguish Graves' ophthalmopathy from Graves' hyperthyroidism and to predict progression to ophthalmopathy. Following sampling, methimazole starting at 30 mg daily was administered to hyperthyroidism patients, and high-dose intravenous methylprednisolone was administered to ophthalmopathy patients. A discovery set of 100 patients (more than 40 ophthalmopathy, just over 55 stable hyperthyroidism) was enrolled to explore V-J signatures distinguishing ophthalmopathy from hyperthyroidism. For independent validation, a separate cohort was made up of 18 hyperthyroidism patients plus 17 patients who later progressed from hyperthyroidism to ophthalmopathy. T-cell repertoires of thyroid tissue and blood were compared in over 5 hyperthyroidism patients.

CDR1 and CDR2 are drawn from the germline V gene: ENHRY, SYGVKD. Including cysteine and phenylalanine, the CDR3 has 15 amino acids. This entry keeps only the CDR3 DNA: 45 bases, framed from base 1. For repertoire sequencing, TCR beta CDR3 regions were amplified from RNA transcripts. A first-round RT-PCR used HTBI primers with the Qiagen OneStep RT-PCR kit, followed by a second-round multiplex PCR, size selection and purification. The libraries underwent paired-end sequencing with 100 bp reads on an Illumina HiSeq2000. The published analysis was carried out like this. SOAPnuke was used to process the reads, removing any read that contained adapters or uncalled bases, had a mean Phred below 15, or lacked an exact match to the constant primer or identifier. COPE v1.2.5 was used to merge high-quality paired reads. Clonotypes were defined as unique nucleotide sequences and were aligned to IMGT TRB V, D and J references using MiTCR v1.1. The analysis was limited to V-J combinations with a frequency above 0.0001, which together covered 99.2% of the repertoires. A TCR clonal expansion and chaos score per V-J combination was defined as the ratio of F50 clonal expansion to chaos observed in the TCRdist matrix. Welch's t-statistics and random forest were used to reduce the features to approximately 13 V-J combinations, which were then used as input to a naive Bayes classifier. The Morisita-Horn index was used to measure how similar the thyroid and blood repertoires were. In TCRdb, the public reads were trimmed at Q25 with fastp and aligned with MiXCR, with productive beta chains retained. All rows with the same CDR3 protein become a single entry with the most common DNA and genes. TCRdb, rather than the study authors, made the V and J calls. The sample table records about 700,000 distinct CDR3 sequences; approximately 39% of these occur just once. The ten top clones hold about 3.3% of the sample.

Study-level results and caveats: In validation, the model predicted ophthalmopathy progression with about 70% sensitivity and 72.22% specificity; eleven to twelve predicted patients were CT-confirmed with GO in a median of approximately 6.2 months. Most expanded thyroid clonotypes with frequency above 0.001 were also detected in blood, suggesting blood repertoires may reflect the thyroid immune response. Sample size was not predetermined statistically, and investigators were not blinded to group allocation. In cross-validation, the 13-signature model distinguished ophthalmopathy from stable hyperthyroidism with around 90% sensitivity and approximately 81% specificity, while in the test set the corresponding values were about 80% and 75%.

Ophthalmopathy patients were characterized by moderately to severely active disease, a Clinical Activity Score of at least 3, a NOSPECS grade of at least 4, and a disease duration under 3 months. Anyone with other autoimmune diseases, uncontrolled infections, pregnancy or lactation was excluded from the study. Diagnosis was based on clinical symptoms, serum thyroxine, TRAb, thyroid ultrasound and orbital computed tomography. PBMCs were isolated from approximately 10 ml of fresh peripheral blood by Ficoll-Paque density gradient centrifugation. Total RNA was extracted with Trizol reagent and quality-checked on an Agilent 2100 Bioanalyzer. At least ten counts were recorded for this clonotype. What this receptor recognizes is not known. An end of the junction does not agree with germline; a read error may underlie this.

The chain employs TRBV10-3 and TRBJ2-7, with 9 bases aligning to TRBD1. This receptor was taken from an adult man with Graves' ophthalmopathy. Material for sequencing was peripheral blood. The nucleotides read TGTGCCAGCAGTGAAACGGGACAGGGTCGCTACGAGCAGTACTTC. Its product reads: CASSETGQGRYEQYF.